This TCR beta chain appears in the sequencing data of a study of prognosis after radiotherapy for stage I lung cancer. Amplification of TCR beta CDR3 from genomic DNA used two-round multiplex PCR. Primers were specific to each TRBV and TRBJ gene in first-round PCR. Using its own MiXCR run on the multiplex PCR reads, TCRdb lists one record per CDR3 protein. The top ten clones hold roughly two fifths of a sample with more than 15,000 distinct CDR3 sequences, approximately 15% of them seen once. This clonotype was counted at least ten times. At each of two time points, roughly 5.8 milliliters of venous blood were taken. V dropped 6 bases and J dropped 0; count of bases not matched to a gene: 4. Germline V lookup: CDR1 MNHNS, CDR2 SASEGT. The CDR3 totals 14 residues.

The chain employs TRBV6-1 and TRBJ1-2; 7 bases align to TRBD1. The sequencing used PBMCs, collected before or after stereotactic body radiation therapy (not recorded which). This sequence was found in a donor over 45 with non-small cell lung cancer. The CDR3 nucleotides read TGTGCCAGCAGAAAAGGGACAGCTAACTATGGCTACACCTTC. The encoded protein is CASRKGTANYGYTF.